A single sample gave rise to the 32 T cell receptor beta chains below, sequenced in a study of metastatic and nonmetastatic thyroid tumors (dated by TCRdb to 2018 to 2020). Receptor amplification or capture employed PCR. Sequencing used an Illumina HiSeq 4000. In-frame beta chains were kept once TCRdb had trimmed the public reads at Q25 with fastp and called clones with MiXCR. The sample table holds 60,000 to 75,000 clones, of which 4% to 4.5% were seen once. The ten largest clones represent around 20% of the sample. No patient had received any treatment before thyroid surgery. Sequencing input: blood. These receptors originate from a female donor with papillary thyroid cancer or a benign thyroid nodule (not recorded which). Some clones in this sample may be carry-over from other donors' samples.

The table lists this clone with many counts. This chain joins TRBV4-1 and TRBJ2-3, with TRBD2 matching over 10 bases. From germline, CDR1 is MGHRA and CDR2 YSYEKL. The CDR3 extends over 17 amino acids. V shed 3 bases and J 6 bases; nucleotides not matched to a gene: 12. The CDR3 region has the DNA TGCGCCAGCAGCCACCCCGGGCTAGCGGGAGCAAGGGATACGCAGTATTTT. It yields the protein CASSHPGLAGARDTQYF.

This clone was counted many times. The gene calls are TRBV5-5 and TRBJ2-7, with no clear D. Germline values: CDR1 SGHKS, CDR2 YYEKEE (reference sequence). V was pared by 0 bases and J by 2 bases, with 9 bases between. The CDR3 extends over 14 amino acids. The CDR3 DNA reads as TGTGCCAGCAGCTTGGCCAGCCGAGCCTACGAGCAGTACTTC. Translated: CASSLASRAYEQYF.

This clone was detected ten times or more. The rearrangement joins TRBV28 to TRBJ1-2; possibly TRBD1 for D (5 bases). The length of the CDR3 is 14 residues. The V and J ends lost 5 bases and 4 bases respectively, with 14 bases between them. Per germline, CDR1 MDHEN and CDR2 SYDVKM. The CDR3 region has the DNA TGTGCCAGCAGTCGTCCGGGACCGATCTATGGCTACACCTTC. Translation gives CASSRPGPIYGYTF.

This clone was counted ten times or more. V and J are TRBV28 and TRBJ2-5; D unresolved. V was cut by 2 bases and J by 10 bases, with 8 bases left in between. Germline-derived CDR1 and CDR2 are MDHEN and SYDVKM. The length of the CDR3 is 11 residues. The CDR3 here is CASSLASGQYF. The CDR3 DNA reads TGTGCCAGCAGTTTAGCGTCGGGCCAGTACTTC.

This clone was observed many times. CDR3 sequence reads: CASSLLTGFGSNQPQHF. The CDR3 coding sequence is TGTGCCAGCAGCTTGCTGACAGGGTTTGGAAGCAATCAGCCCCAGCATTTT. This chain connects TRBV5-8 to TRBJ1-5; 7 bases fit TRBD1. The junction had 8 bases not matched to a gene; V was cut back by 1 base and J by 1 base. Germline V gives CDR1 SGHTS, CDR2 YDEGEE. This CDR3 is 17 amino acids long.

This clone was observed at least ten times. This chain joins TRBV9 and TRBJ2-1; 7 bases are shared with TRBD2. The CDR3 length is 15 residues. Germline CDR1 reads SGDLS; CDR2 reads YYNGEE. The V and J ends lost 4 bases and 3 bases, in that order; junction bases with no gene match: 7. The CDR3 is CASSSASGNYNEQFF. The DNA for the CDR3 is TGTGCCAGCAGCTCTGCTAGCGGCAACTACAATGAGCAGTTCTTC. The complete variable domain, with remaining parts taken from reference TRBV9 and TRBJ2-1, reads DSGVTQTPKHLITATGQRVTLRCSPRSGDLSVYWYQQSLDQGLQFLIQYYNGEERAKGNILERFSAQQFPDLHSELNLSSLELGDSALYFCASSSASGNYNEQFFGPGTRLTVL.

This clone was observed at least ten times. The chain links TRBV7-9 to TRBJ1-2, with 9 bases fitting TRBD1. Germline loops: CDR1 SEHNR, CDR2 FQNEAQ (reference sequence). The length of the CDR3 is 14 residues. V shed 4 bases, J shed 7 bases, and the junction held 7 bases outside the gene matches. This CDR3 is CASSWATGGIGYTF. The CDR3 bases are TGTGCCAGCAGCTGGGCTACAGGGGGCATTGGCTACACCTTC.

The chain uses TRBV29-1 and TRBJ2-7, with D tentatively TRBD1 or TRBD2 (6 bases each). From germline, CDR1 is SQVTM and CDR2 ANQGSEA. The CDR3 extends over 12 amino acids. This CDR3 reads CRAGGGVNEQYF. DNA for the CDR3: TGCAGAGCCGGGGGCGGGGTCAACGAGCAGTACTTC.

The rearrangement links TRBV19 to TRBJ1-5; D gene unclear. Per the germline V gene, CDR1 is LNHDA and CDR2 is SQIVND (reference sequence). V was shortened by 3 bases and J by 3 bases, with 15 bases between the two germline ends. The CDR3 runs 16 residues. The DNA for the CDR3 is TGTGCCAGTAGTATTTCCGGAGACCGGCCCAATCAGCCCCAGCATTTT. It specifies CASSISGDRPNQPQHF.

This chain connects TRBV10-3 to TRBJ1-1; no reliable D call. CDR1 and CDR2 from the germline V gene are ENHRY and SYGVKD. V shed 6 bases and J shed 3 bases, with 5 bases lying between them. CDR3 length: 11 residues. CDR3 region: CAIREDTEAFF. The CDR3 nucleotides are TGTGCCATCAGGGAGGACACTGAAGCTTTCTTT.

This clone was picked up a small number of times. This chain uses TRBV28 with TRBJ1-2; D is ambiguous. The CDR3 length is 13 residues. Germline V gene data show CDR1 as MDHEN and CDR2 as SYDVKM. V lost 5 bases and J 4 bases, leaving 11 bases between the germline ends. CDR3 bases: TGTGCCAGCAGTATCACAGCCCTCTATGGCTACACCTTC. Amino acids: CASSITALYGYTF.

Remarks on this clone: An end of the junction differs from the germline gene, which may be a read error. The V gene is TRBV6-9, the J gene TRBJ2-5; 7 bases fit TRBD2. The CDR3 length is 15 residues. Looked up from germline, CDR1 is MNHGY and CDR2 is SVAAGI. CDR3 amino acids: CASSPILAVQDTQYF. DNA for the CDR3: TGCGCCAGCAGTCCTATCCTAGCGGTCCAAGATACCCAGTACTTC.

In its sample, this clone was seen many times. This chain uses TRBV20-1 with TRBJ1-2; TRBD1 is a possible D gene (5 bases). Looked up from germline, CDR1 is DFQATT and CDR2 is SNEGSKA (reference sequence). The CDR3 is 16 amino acids. Trimming shortened V by 5 bases and J by 1 base, and 20 bases separated the two germline ends. The CDR3 coding sequence is TGCAGTGCTGATACCGGGACGGAAACCTTTAACTATGGCTACACCTTC. Translated: CSADTGTETFNYGYTF.

At least ten counts were recorded for this clone. V and J are TRBV4-1 and TRBJ2-3; 12 bases align to TRBD2. There are 19 residues in the CDR3. Germline loops: CDR1 MGHRA, CDR2 YSYEKL. V gave up 2 bases and J gave up 3 bases; unmatched junction bases: 12. The CDR3: CASSQPPLTSGRSTDTQYF. For the CDR3, the DNA is TGCGCCAGCAGCCAACCACCCCTGACTAGCGGGAGATCGACAGATACGCAGTATTTT.

This clone was counted at least ten times. The chain combines TRBV9 with TRBJ2-5; D call uncertain. In germline, CDR1 is SGDLS, CDR2 YYNGEE. This CDR3 is 16 amino acids long. Trimming shortened V by 0 bases and J by 4 bases, and 16 bases separated the two germline ends. CDR3 bases: TGTGCCAGCAGCGTAGGGCAGGCTAAGATTGGAGAGACCCAGTACTTC. Its translation is CASSVGQAKIGETQYF.

There are many counts of this clone. This chain links TRBV28 with TRBJ1-3; D uncertain. The CDR3 totals 16 residues. Germline-derived CDR1 and CDR2 are MDHEN and SYDVKM. With 6 bases removed from V and 6 bases from J, the gap between germline ends came to 21 bases. This CDR3 is CASSPPIEGGENTIYF. The DNA for the CDR3 is TGTGCCAGCAGCCCTCCGATTGAGGGCGGGGAAAACACCATATATTTT.

This clone was counted once. This chain uses TRBV28 with TRBJ2-1; possible D gene TRBD2, 6 bases. This CDR3 has 14 residues. V lost 6 bases and J lost 14, with 23 bases in between. Germline V gives CDR1 MDHEN, CDR2 SYDVKM. CDR3 bases: TGTGCCAGCAGCCGCCAACTAGCTTCCAACGAGAAGTTCTTC. This encodes CASSRQLASNEKFF.

This clone was observed many times. This chain connects TRBV6-1 to TRBJ1-1; possible D gene TRBD1, 6 bases. Germline assignment: CDR1 MNHNS and CDR2 SASEGT. The CDR3 loop spans 14 amino acids. The V gene lost 7 bases and the J gene lost 0 bases, with 12 bases spanning the gap. CDR3 amino acids: CASKMGQVNTEAFF. DNA of the CDR3: TGTGCCAGCAAAATGGGACAAGTGAACACTGAAGCTTTCTTT.

As regards this clone: A much larger clone sits a single nucleotide away, making a read error possible. The same CDR3 also results from other DNA sequences found in this sample. The chain combines TRBV18 with TRBJ1-2; 9 bases match TRBD1. Germline CDR1 KGHSH, CDR2 LQKENI. V shed 3 bases, J shed 3 bases, and the junction held 5 bases outside the gene matches. This CDR3 has 15 amino acids. The CDR3 coding sequence is TGTGCCAGCTCACCGAGACAGGGGGTAGACTATGGCTACACCTTC. Translation: CASSPRQGVDYGYTF.

This clone appeared a few times. V gene TRBV6-5 combines with J gene TRBJ2-6, with TRBD1 as a possible D gene (5 bases). Trimming shortened V by 5 bases and J by 2 bases, and 13 bases separated the two germline ends. The germline CDR1 and CDR2 sequences are MNHEY and SVGAGI. The CDR3 is 16 residues long. CDR3 amino acids: CASSNFQGTGANVLTF. CDR3 nucleotides: TGTGCCAGCAGTAACTTCCAGGGAACTGGGGCCAACGTCCTGACTTTC.

This clone was observed a handful of times. This sequence may be a read error, since a much larger clone differs from it by one base. The chain has TRBV12-3 or TRBV12-4 and TRBJ1-2; 7 bases map to TRBD1. The CDR3 runs to 15 residues. Trimming removed 5 bases from V and 4 bases from J; junction bases left unmatched: 10. CDR3 DNA sequence: TGTGCCAGCAGTCACGACCGGGACAGCGGCTATGGCTACACCTTC. This sequence encodes CASSHDRDSGYGYTF.

This clone came up many times. The chain has TRBV7-9 and TRBJ2-3; the match to TRBD1 covers 9 bases. V gave up 2 bases and J gave up 6 bases; unmatched junction bases: 18. The CDR3 is 19 residues long. Germline assignment: CDR1 SEHNR and CDR2 FQNEAQ (reference sequence). This chain's CDR3 is CASSLNCGQGFIEDDTQYF. DNA for the CDR3: TGTGCCAGCAGCTTAAATTGTGGACAGGGGTTTATTGAAGATGATACGCAGTATTTT.

The genes are TRBV19 and TRBJ2-2; a weak D match, TRBD2 (5 bases). CDR1 LNHDA and CDR2 SQIVND come from the germline V gene (reference sequence). The germline V and J ends were trimmed by 5 bases and 5 bases, with 12 bases remaining between them. The CDR3 totals 14 residues. CDR3 sequence: CASSLTPGTGELFF. The CDR3 region has the DNA TGTGCCAGTAGTTTGACCCCGGGAACCGGGGAGCTGTTTTTT.

This clone was counted a few times. The genes are TRBV27 and TRBJ2-7; TRBD2 agrees at 8 bases. The CDR3 contains 17 residues. The J segment lost 2 bases and the V segment lost 2 bases, leaving 11 bases of the junction unmatched. Germline V gene lookup returns CDR1 MNHEY and CDR2 SMNVEV (reference sequence). This CDR3 is CASSLRGGAGATYEQYF. The CDR3 bases are TGTGCCAGCAGTTTACGGGGGGGGGCCGGGGCCACCTACGAGCAGTACTTC.

This clone was seen ten or more times. In nucleotides, the CDR3 is TGCGCCAGCAGCTTGGGGATCGGGGCTTACGAGCAGTACTTC. Translating gives CASSLGIGAYEQYF. V gene TRBV5-1 combines with J gene TRBJ2-7; D could derive from TRBD1 or TRBD2 (5 bases each). The ends were cut back, 0 bases at V and 4 bases at J, with 11 bases in the middle. The CDR3 length is 14 residues. Germline assignment: CDR1 SGHRS and CDR2 YFSETQ.

The chain combines TRBV28 with TRBJ1-1; TRBD1 matches 7 bases. The CDR3 has 15 residues. Trimming at V came to 8 bases and at J to 2 bases, leaving 11 bases not matched to a gene. CDR1 is MDHEN and CDR2 is SYDVKM in the germline V gene. CDR3 amino acids: CASDTPGGGNTEAFF. CDR3 DNA: TGTGCCAGCGATACACCAGGGGGAGGCAACACTGAAGCTTTCTTT.

At least ten counts were recorded for this clone. Sequence at one end of the junction differs from germline and may be a read error. The chain uses TRBV20-1 and TRBJ2-7, with D possibly matching TRBD1 (5 bases). In germline, CDR1 is DFQATT, CDR2 SNEGSKA (reference sequence). CDR3 length equals 13 residues. In nucleotides, the CDR3 is TGCAGTGCTAGTCGCCAGGGTACCTACGGGCAGTACTTC. It specifies CSASRQGTYGQYF.

This clone was observed a few times. One end of the junction does not line up with germline, which may come from a read error. V is TRBV11-3 and J is TRBJ1-1; D unclear. Germline V lookup: CDR1 SGHNT, CDR2 YENEEA. The CDR3 extends over 14 amino acids. CDR3 in DNA: TGTGCCAGCGCAGCAGCCCTTGGGTACACTGAAGCTTTATTT. Its translation: CASAAALGYTEALF. Looking up the rest from reference TRBV11-3 and TRBJ1-1 gives the full variable domain: EAGVVQSPRYKIIEKKQPVAFWCNPISGHNTLYWYLQNLGQGPELLIRYENEEAVDDSQLPKDRFSAERLKGVDSTLKIQPAELGDSAVYLCASAAALGYTEALFGQGTRLTVV.

The rearrangement uses TRBV7-9 and TRBJ1-1, with a weak D call TRBD1 (5 bases). This CDR3 is built from 14 residues. Germline V lookup: CDR1 SEHNR, CDR2 FQNEAQ (reference sequence). V gave up 10 bases and J gave up 5 bases, with 20 bases separating them. In DNA form, the CDR3 reads TGTGCCAACATCTTAGAAGGGGCTTATACTGAAGCTTTCTTT. This sequence encodes CANILEGAYTEAFF.

This clone has only a few counts. The chain combines TRBV11-2 with TRBJ2-1; D may be TRBD1 or TRBD2 (7 bases each). The V end lost 4 bases, the J end lost 6 bases, and 16 bases lay between the germline ends. The CDR3 contains 15 residues. Germline V CDR1 and CDR2: SGHAT, FQNNGV. The CDR3 DNA reads TGTGCCAGCAGCTCTGCAGGGGGAGGGGTCAATGAGCAGTTCTTC. Protein product: CASSSAGGGVNEQFF.

This clone occurred many times. V usage is TRBV5-1 and J usage is TRBJ2-7; TRBD2 matches at 13 bases. The CDR3 runs 14 residues. V shed 5 bases, J shed 7 bases, and the junction held 6 bases outside the gene matches. Per the germline V gene, CDR1 is SGHRS and CDR2 is YFSETQ. CDR3 sequence (DNA): TGCGCCAGCAGTTCGGGACTAGCGGGAAGTGAGCAGTACTTC. Amino acid sequence: CASSSGLAGSEQYF.

There are many counts of this clone. This chain links TRBV11-3 with TRBJ2-1; 10 positions match TRBD2. CDR1 and CDR2 from the germline V gene are SGHNT and YENEEA. The ends lost 1 base at V and 9 bases at J; junction bases unmatched: 6. This CDR3 contains 15 residues. CDR3 loop: CASSLGLAGDGEQFF. CDR3 DNA sequence: TGTGCCAGCAGCTTAGGCCTAGCGGGAGATGGTGAGCAGTTCTTC.